Presented here are 30 T cell receptor beta chains from one specimen sequenced in a study of T cell responses to AZD1222 COVID-19 vaccine. Generated by immunoSEQ multiplex PCR, the TCRdb table keeps only in-frame clones and is missing some. The repertoire holds about 140,000 clones, with approximately 92% as singletons. This specimen consisted of peripheral blood, obtained on day 0 of AZD1222 vaccination. The receptors stem from an adult in good health.

This sequence joins TRBV7-8 and TRBJ2-3, with D perhaps TRBD2 (6 bases). Between the trimmed V and J ends, which lost 1 base and 0 bases, there was a span of 11 bases. The length of the CDR3 is 16 residues. CDR1 and CDR2 from the germline V gene are SGHVS and FQNEAQ. The CDR3 coding sequence is TGTGCCAGCAGCTTAGGAACCGGGACTAGCACAGATACGCAGTATTTT. This sequence encodes CASSLGTGTSTDTQYF.

J is TRBJ2-7 and V is TRBV5-4; D remains ambiguous. Germline-derived CDR1 and CDR2 are SGHNT and YYREEE (reference sequence). Trimming removed 0 bases from V and 0 bases from J, with 4 bases in between. The CDR3 extends over 13 amino acids. The CDR3 sequence is CASSLASSYEQYF. CDR3 DNA: TGTGCCAGCAGCTTGGCTAGCTCCTACGAGCAGTACTTC. Full variable domain (outside the CDR3, taken from reference TRBV5-4 and TRBJ2-7): ETGVTQSPTHLIKTRGQQVTLRCSSQSGHNTVSWYQQALGQGPQFIFQYYREEENGRGNFPPRFSGLQFPNYSSELNVNALELDDSALYLCASSLASSYEQYFGPGTRLTVT.

The chain employs TRBV3-1 (or the pseudogene TRBV3-2) and TRBJ2-2, with D possibly being TRBD1 (7 bases). CDR3 length equals 14 residues. The germline V gene has CDR1 LGHDT and CDR2 YNNKEL (reference sequence). Trimming took off 4 bases at V and 7 bases at J, with 13 bases between the two ends. In DNA, the CDR3 is TGTGCCAGCAGCCGCCCAGGGGGAGGCGGGGAGCTGTTTTTT. Translating gives CASSRPGGGGELFF.

The J gene is TRBJ1-1, the V gene TRBV7-9, with 8 bases matching TRBD1. Germline V gives CDR1 SEHNR, CDR2 FQNEAQ (reference sequence). This CDR3 region has 15 residues. Germline trimming cut 5 bases from V and 8 bases from J; bases unmatched to any gene: 13. In nucleotides, the CDR3 is TGTGCCAGCAGCCTACCCGACAGGGGTTCTGCGGAAGCTTTCTTT. This gives the protein CASSLPDRGSAEAFF.

The gene calls are TRBV7-9 and TRBJ1-1, with D unresolved. The CDR3 length is 13 residues. The ends were cut back, 0 bases at V and 11 bases at J, with 13 bases in the middle. Germline V gene lookup returns CDR1 SEHNR and CDR2 FQNEAQ (reference sequence). CDR3 nucleotide sequence: TGTGCCAGCAGCTTAGCGCAAGGTGTATGGGCTTTCTTT. It translates to CASSLAQGVWAFF.

This chain joins TRBV2 and TRBJ1-3; 8 nucleotides match TRBD1. This CDR3 is 17 amino acids long. V trimming: 0 bases; J trimming: 1 base; junction bases outside the gene matches: 5. Germline-derived CDR1 and CDR2 are SNHLY and FYNNEI. The CDR3: CASSEALYRGSGNTIYF. The CDR3 DNA reads as TGTGCCAGCAGTGAAGCGCTTTACAGGGGGTCTGGAAACACCATATATTTT.

V and J are TRBV11-2 and TRBJ2-1, with D unclear. This CDR3 has 18 amino acids. V was trimmed by 3 bases and J by 0 bases, leaving 18 bases between them. Germline V gene sequence: CDR1 SGHAT, CDR2 FQNNGV. In DNA form, the CDR3 reads TGTGCCAGCAGCTTGAGAGGAAAGAGTTTAAGCTCCTACAATGAGCAGTTCTTC. Its protein product is CASSLRGKSLSSYNEQFF.

This chain joins TRBV5-6 and TRBJ1-3, with 8 bases aligning to TRBD1. Germline V gene sequence: CDR1 SGHDT, CDR2 YYEEEE. The CDR3 extends over 16 amino acids. J gave up 0 bases and V 4 bases, and 6 bases lay outside the gene matches. The CDR3 DNA sequence: TGTGCCAGCAGCCGCAAGGACAGGGTCTCTGGAAACACCATATATTTT. Translated, it gives CASSRKDRVSGNTIYF.

The CDR3 loop is CASSTWTGSRTSPLHF. The CDR3 bases are TGTGCCAGTAGTACATGGACAGGTTCTCGAACTTCACCCCTCCACTTT. V and J are TRBV19 and TRBJ1-6; 7 positions match TRBD1. The CDR3 is made up of 16 amino acids. CDR1 is LNHDA, CDR2 SQIVND, per germline (reference sequence). V lost 4 bases, J lost 9 bases, and 12 bases stayed unmatched.

The chain uses TRBV5-1 and TRBJ1-4; no firm D call. This CDR3 is built from 14 residues. The germline CDR1 and CDR2 sequences are SGHRS and YFSETQ. V gave up 3 bases and J gave up 3 bases, with 9 bases separating them. The CDR3 is CASSSERANEKLFF. CDR3 in DNA: TGCGCCAGCAGCTCGGAGAGGGCTAATGAAAAACTGTTTTTT.

This chain connects TRBV24-1 to TRBJ2-1; D is possibly TRBD1 (6 bases). The germline V and J ends were trimmed by 0 bases and 9 bases, with 20 bases remaining between them. The CDR3 length is 17 residues. Looked up from germline, CDR1 is KGHDR and CDR2 is SFDVKD. Written as DNA, the CDR3 is TGTGCCACCAGTGATTTGGGGCAGGGGCGCTCGGCAGGTGAGCAGTTCTTC. Amino acids: CATSDLGQGRSAGEQFF.

This clone has just one count. The chain carries TRBV5-5 and TRBJ2-3; D possibly corresponds to TRBD1 (6 bases). Trimming took 0 bases from V and 0 from J, leaving 8 bases between them. The length of the CDR3 is 15 residues. Germline CDR1 and CDR2: SGHKS and YYEKEE (reference sequence). CDR3 sequence: CASSLAGQSTDTQYF. In DNA, the CDR3 is TGTGCCAGCAGCTTGGCTGGACAGAGCACAGATACGCAGTATTTT.

The table lists this clone with a count of one. The chain employs TRBV24-1 and TRBJ2-3; D uncertain. Deletions cut 4 bases from V and 1 base from J, with 14 bases between. CDR3 length: 16 residues. CDR1 is KGHDR, CDR2 SFDVKD, per germline. As DNA, the CDR3 is TGTGCCACCAGTGACTCCCGCCTGGCGGGCACAGATACGCAGTATTTT. Translated, it gives CATSDSRLAGTDTQYF.

This chain links TRBV4-1 with TRBJ1-4; TRBD1 aligns across 7 bases. This CDR3 spans 15 amino acids. The ends lost 1 base at V and 8 bases at J; junction bases unmatched: 7. The germline V gene has CDR1 MGHRA and CDR2 YSYEKL. CDR3 protein: CASSQGDRVGEKLFF. The CDR3 bases are TGCGCCAGCAGCCAAGGCGACAGGGTGGGCGAAAAACTGTTTTTT.

The gene calls are TRBV19 and TRBJ1-1; the match to TRBD1 covers 9 bases. The CDR3 spans 15 residues. The V gene's germline CDR1 is LNHDA and CDR2 SQIVND (reference sequence). The junction had 9 bases not matched to a gene; V was cut back by 5 bases and J by 5 bases. CDR3 loop: CASSLLPTGGTEAFF. CDR3 nucleotide sequence: TGTGCCAGTAGTTTACTTCCGACAGGGGGGACTGAAGCTTTCTTT.

The rearrangement links TRBV7-2 to TRBJ1-2; D is uncertain. CDR3 length equals 14 residues. V was clipped by 5 bases and J by 4 bases, with 14 bases between them. The germline CDR1 and CDR2 sequences are SGHTA and FQGNSA. CDR3 DNA sequence: TGTGCCAGCAGCCCGCAGACGGAGACCTATGGCTACACCTTC. Residues: CASSPQTETYGYTF. The full variable domain, in which reference TRBV7-2 and TRBJ1-2 provide the parts outside the CDR3, is GAGVSQSPSNKVTEKGKDVELRCDPISGHTALYWYRQSLGQGLEFLIYFQGNSAPDKSGLPSDRFSAERTGGSVSTLTIQRTQQEDSAVYLCASSPQTETYGYTFGSGTRLTVV.

This clone has a single count. This chain links TRBV10-1 with TRBJ1-2; D remains unclear. This CDR3 is 13 amino acids long. Trimming took off 0 bases at V and 3 bases at J, with 5 bases between the two ends. Germline loops: CDR1 WNHNN, CDR2 SYGVQD (reference sequence). For the CDR3, the DNA is TGCGCCAGCAGTGAGTCGTCAGACTATGGCTACACCTTC. This translates into CASSESSDYGYTF.

The chain uses TRBV14 and TRBJ2-7; D is unresolved. The CDR3 consists of 13 residues. CDR1 SGHDN and CDR2 FVKESK come from the germline V gene. The ends were cut back, 0 bases at V and 10 bases at J, with 13 bases in the middle. The CDR3 loop reads CASSQESRVLQYF. The CDR3 DNA is TGTGCCAGCAGCCAAGAATCCCGGGTACTACAGTACTTC.

The chain carries TRBV7-2 and TRBJ2-3, with D possibly being TRBD1 (6 bases). The germline V gene has CDR1 SGHTA and CDR2 FQGNSA. The ends were cut back, 0 bases at V and 0 bases at J, with 10 bases in the middle. This CDR3 region has 16 residues. The DNA of the CDR3 is TGTGCCAGCAGCTTAGCGACAGGTCCTAGCACAGATACGCAGTATTTT. It specifies CASSLATGPSTDTQYF. The full variable domain, in which reference TRBV7-2 and TRBJ2-3 provide the parts outside the CDR3, is GAGVSQSPSNKVTEKGKDVELRCDPISGHTALYWYRQSLGQGLEFLIYFQGNSAPDKSGLPSDRFSAERTGGSVSTLTIQRTQQEDSAVYLCASSLATGPSTDTQYFGPGTRLTVL.

This chain joins TRBV7-2 and TRBJ1-5; 7 bases map to TRBD1. J gave up 2 bases and V 3 bases, and 4 bases lay outside the gene matches. This CDR3 has 15 amino acids. Germline CDR1 and CDR2: SGHTA and FQGNSA. CDR3 in DNA: TGTGCCAGCAGCTTGACAGGGCTTGGCAATCAGCCCCAGCATTTT. Its protein is CASSLTGLGNQPQHF.

J is TRBJ2-1 and V is TRBV9, with TRBD2 matching 13 bases. The germline gives CDR1 SGDLS, CDR2 YYNGEE. V shed 3 bases and J 9 bases; nucleotides not matched to a gene: 9. The length of the CDR3 is 16 residues. CDR3 in DNA: TGTGCCAGCAGCGCTGTACTAGCGGGGGGGACAACTGAGCAGTTCTTC. Residues: CASSAVLAGGTTEQFF.

J is TRBJ2-7 and V is TRBV11-2; 12 positions match TRBD2. In germline, CDR1 is SGHAT, CDR2 FQNNGV. The V segment lost 4 bases and the J segment 10 bases; nucleotides outside the gene matches: 14. CDR3 length: 16 amino acids. The chain's CDR3 is CASSSVGLAGPKVQYF. The CDR3 DNA is TGTGCCAGCAGCTCCGTAGGACTAGCGGGACCAAAGGTTCAGTACTTC.

Here the CDR3 reads CASTGTGISPLHF. The CDR3 DNA reads as TGTGCCAGTACGGGGACAGGGATTTCACCCCTCCACTTT. The rearrangement joins TRBV19 to TRBJ1-6; TRBD1 matches at 9 bases. V dropped 7 bases and J dropped 9; count of bases not matched to a gene: 4. The CDR3 extends over 13 amino acids. From germline, CDR1 is LNHDA and CDR2 SQIVND (reference sequence). Drawing the rest from reference TRBV19 and TRBJ1-6, the complete variable domain is DGGITQSPKYLFRKEGQNVTLSCEQNLNHDAMYWYRQDPGQGLRLIYYSQIVNDFQKGDIAEGYSVSREKKESFPLTVTSAQKNPTAFYLCASTGTGISPLHFGNGTRLTVT.

This rearrangement joins TRBV12-3 or TRBV12-4 to TRBJ1-5; D is undetermined. The CDR3 runs to 13 residues. V gave up 0 bases and J gave up 5 bases, with 5 bases separating them. The CDR3 here is CASSLAPHQPQHF. CDR3 bases: TGTGCCAGCAGTTTAGCCCCCCATCAGCCCCAGCATTTT.

The V gene is TRBV19, the J gene TRBJ2-1; D is unclear. CDR3 size: 15 residues. Trimming stripped 5 bases from V and 0 bases from J, with 11 bases between. Looked up from germline, CDR1 is LNHDA and CDR2 is SQIVND (reference sequence). The CDR3 nucleotides read TGTGCCAGTAGTCCGAGTCTTAGCTCCTACAATGAGCAGTTCTTC. This codes for CASSPSLSSYNEQFF.

V is TRBV6-5 and J is TRBJ2-1; D is unclear. Germline CDR1 MNHEY, CDR2 SVGAGI. V lost 6 bases, J lost 2 bases, and 8 bases lay in between. The CDR3 runs 13 residues. CDR3 amino acids: CASSGHTYNEQFF. CDR3 nucleotide sequence: TGTGCCAGCAGCGGCCATACCTACAATGAGCAGTTCTTC.

The chain joins TRBV7-3 to TRBJ1-6, with D unresolved. In germline, CDR1 is SGHTA, CDR2 FQGTGA. The CDR3 length is 13 residues. V lost 2 bases and J 8 bases, leaving 7 bases between the germline ends. The CDR3, as DNA: TGTGCCAGCAGCTTAGGAGGGCATTCACCCCTCCACTTT. Protein sequence: CASSLGGHSPLHF.

J is TRBJ1-1 and V is TRBV3-1 (or the pseudogene TRBV3-2), with a possible D match to TRBD1 (6 bases). The CDR3 sequence is 13 residues long. V dropped 3 bases and J dropped 9 bases, with 14 bases sitting between them. Per the germline V gene, CDR1 is LGHDT and CDR2 is YNNKEL (reference sequence). This CDR3 is CASSQDFDRKAFF. The CDR3, as DNA: TGTGCCAGCAGCCAGGATTTTGACAGGAAAGCTTTCTTT.

This rearrangement joins TRBV6-1 to TRBJ1-6, with a weak D call TRBD1 (5 bases). Trimming took 3 bases from V and 8 from J, leaving 17 bases between them. Germline CDR1 and CDR2: MNHNS and SASEGT. This CDR3 region has 16 residues. CDR3 loop: CASSDGTQRTHSPLHF. The CDR3 DNA is TGTGCCAGCAGTGACGGGACGCAAAGAACCCATTCACCCCTCCACTTT.

The V call is TRBV6-6, the J call TRBJ1-4, with a possible D match to TRBD1 (5 bases). The CDR3 spans 14 residues. CDR1 and CDR2 from the germline V gene are MNHNY and SVGAGI (reference sequence). Trimming removed 5 bases from V and 5 bases from J, with 12 bases in between. The CDR3 DNA sequence: TGTGCCAGCAGTCCTGGGACCAAGAATGAAAAACTGTTTTTT. The encoded protein is CASSPGTKNEKLFF.